This T cell receptor beta chain emerged from a study of cytomegalovirus exposure and HLA in healthy donors (dated by TCRdb to 2015 to 2018). About the full investigation: An earlier analysis of about 560 of the donors reported about 260 Gb of sequence data and around 120 million unique TCR beta sequences obtained from roughly 180 million T cells. Across approximately 400 genotyped donors of the cohort, an average of approximately 200,000 unique TCR beta nucleotide sequences per donor were sequenced, and 15% to 20% of those sequences were non-productive. Using immunosequencing, the study profiled T cell repertoires from 666 subjects and related those repertoires to cytomegalovirus serostatus. The study aimed to test whether signatures of past pathogen exposure could be identified by cataloging public T cell receptors. All discovery cohort repertoires had been generated on a single sequencing platform. HLA typing covered class I and class II loci at four-digit resolution. Besides the first cohort of roughly 640 subjects, a separate validation cohort made up of 90 to 150 different subjects was used. About 5 DR-DQ haplotypes were handled as single units for association and clustering, since linkage in the cohort was strong. Alongside the repertoire data, information on donor age, sex, ethnicity and CMV serostatus was compiled. An earlier analysis of several hundred of the donors used high-throughput TCR beta sequencing to judge whether each TCR beta V gene segment behaved as functional or pseudogenic. An early release covering around 630 HLA-typed donors comprised 250 to 350 gigabases of sequencing data and tens of millions of unique TCR sequences. The study combined high-throughput TCR immunosequencing, statistical association of individual TCRs with disease status, and machine learning to predict cytomegalovirus infection status. The number of donors typed differed by locus, with about 620-630 for A, B, C, DRB1 and DQB1, around 560 for DQA1, 600 to 610 for DPA1, and around 460 for DPB1. In a later analysis, previously published TCR beta repertoires from 550 to 700 donors were re-analyzed and high-resolution HLA genotyping was added so that TCR occurrence patterns could be studied. A later genetic analysis used genome-wide SNP genotypes for about 60% of the 666 donors, treating that subset as a discovery cohort. Of the approximately 400 genotyped donors, roughly 76% were placed in the genetic ancestry cluster associated with self-reported Caucasian donors. Rather than drawing on any new phenotypic data, the later analysis identified candidate immune exposures from TCR beta sequences and the way those sequences occurred across donors.

In total, roughly 670 healthy bone marrow donors made up the cohort. Cohort members were all nominally healthy when sampled, although unrecorded immune exposures were likely present. The donor was CMV seropositive and belonged to the group of 250 to 300 seropositive cohort members. A peripheral blood sample was collected from each donor, and TCR beta sequencing was performed on peripheral blood mononuclear cells. The Qiagen DNeasy Blood Extraction Kit was used to extract genomic DNA from the blood cell samples. The library was prepared using the immunoSEQ multiplex PCR assay. A mixture of 60 forward primers for TCR Vbeta segments and 13 reverse primers for TCR Jbeta segments was used in the multiplex PCR. A multiplex PCR assay on genomic DNA amplified the CDR3 region of rearranged TCR beta genes. Amplified TCR beta libraries were sequenced as 87-base-pair reads on the Illumina HiSeq System. The study's own analysis went as follows. Across the 700 or so repertoires, a later analysis counted roughly 77 million unique TCR beta chains, approximately 10 million of which were shared by at least two donors. A nearest-neighbor algorithm error-corrected the raw reads and collapsed the reads into unique sequences, merging closely related sequences to remove PCR and sequencing errors. To assign V, D and J gene segments, CDR3 sequences were aligned to IMGT reference sequences. Each retained sequence needed at least a six-nucleotide match to both a V gene segment and a J gene segment. Rearrangements were classified as productive when the CDR3 lacked stop codons and remained in frame with V and J, and all other rearrangements were classified as non-productive. CDR3 was defined by IMGT convention, running from the second conserved V-encoded cysteine to the conserved J-encoded phenylalanine. In an earlier analysis of 587 of the donors, sequences lacking an unambiguous match to a single V gene segment were excluded. An earlier analysis of several hundred of the donors called V segments functional above 56.7% productive rearrangements and segregating when the between-donor standard deviation exceeded 5%. To diagnose cytomegalovirus status from the catalog of TCR beta chain sequences, a statistical classification framework was built. A later analysis assigned V and J genes by comparing TCR nucleotide sequences with IMGT/GENE-DB human TR gene sequences. Using the TCRdist pipeline, a later analysis assigned CDR3 sequences along with most-parsimonious VDJ recombination scenarios. In a later analysis, each TCR beta chain was defined by its CDR3 amino acid sequence together with its V-gene family, and reads without a unique V-gene family were excluded. In a later analysis, 500 to 650 highly shared, low-generation-probability nucleotide sequences were removed to address suspected cross-contamination and a sequencing artifact. In a later analysis, a clonal expansion index for each public chain was calculated from normalized within-repertoire ranks of inferred template counts. Generation probabilities in a later analysis came from a VDJ recombination model fitted to out-of-frame rearrangements, and those results were checked against IGoR. In a later analysis, TCR-TCR, TCR-HLA and TCR-CMV co-occurrence was scored with hypergeometric tests, and a repertoire-size bias correction was applied to TCR pairs. A later analysis estimated false discovery rates by permuting HLA or CMV assignments 20 times. A later analysis grouped co-occurring TCRs with DBSCAN, adding TCRdist sequence similarity when clustering within HLA-allele-positive subsets. Repertoires with fewer than 30,000 or more than 120,000 public chains, plus five repertoires with anomalous nucleotide sharing, were excluded from co-occurrence clustering. TCRdb took this table from immuneACCESS and kept in-frame rearrangements with V and J called. Such tables lack part of the clones; where checked against another copy, unresolved V genes explain under half of the gap, and the rest is unexplained. That table furnishes V, J and clone size, whereas the DNA furnished D and trimming. The sample data list approximately 150,000 clones, and around 79% of these were observed just once. Of the sample, around 5.4% falls within the top ten clones.

The count of this clone is one. The antigen it recognizes is unknown. No qualities accompany the bases; no much larger clone lies one base away. The research as a whole found: According to a later genetic analysis, donors in an Asian-associated ancestry cluster had fewer N-insertions in productive TCRs than the approximately 700-donor mean. Specific HLA alleles were associated with roughly 17,000 TCR beta sequences at a false discovery rate of 0.05 in a later analysis. Because counts were too low, seventeen rarely observed V segments, including chromosome 9 orphons, were left out of the earlier analysis of 500 to 650 of the donors. A total of fewer than 200 TCR beta chains were listed by the study as associated with cytomegalovirus. A later analysis found that HLA-associated TCR beta chains were more clonally expanded and had lower generation probabilities than equally common non-associated chains. A later analysis found that most CMV-associated TCR beta chains appeared HLA-restricted, with HLA associations seemingly driven largely by CMV exposure. In an earlier analysis of several hundred of the donors, most TCR beta V segments were observed in productive rearrangements about 90% or about 30% of the time, broadly matching IMGT annotations. While some public TCRs were present in many individuals, most TCR sequences turned up only very rarely across donors. A further reported finding was that TCR beta sequences accurately predicted the HLA-A and HLA-B alleles for most subjects in the first cohort. HLA typing was unavailable for some donors at each locus, so association tests used only the typed subset. Some IMGT-functional V segments, including TRBV6-2 and TRBV6-3, could not be told apart with the 87-base-pair reads, so those segments were excluded. Immune exposure information for the cohort was limited to CMV serostatus. This cohort had only TCR beta chains sequenced, and the lack of alpha or paired-chain data limited which features could be detected. In a later analysis, the rate of TCR association differed among HLA loci, with DRB1 alleles having the most associated TCRs and HLA-C alleles having the fewest. The authors suggested that the approach could potentially be extended to other disease states and immunological phenotypes. Several of the top co-occurrence clusters appeared to be linked to parvovirus B19, influenza, CMV and Epstein-Barr virus, according to a later analysis. In both the original and validation cohorts, the classifier was reported to diagnose cytomegalovirus status with high specificity and sensitivity. The sequencing pipeline was judged likely to have produced a cluster of highly shared sequence variants as a technical artifact. Correlated functional status among segregating V segments might be attributable to linkage disequilibrium, but an unknown experimental factor could not be ruled out. In vitro tests confirmed that a few of the cytomegalovirus-associated TCR beta chains recognize cytomegalovirus antigens. Strong co-occurrence of HLA alleles, especially DR and DQ, made assigning TCR associations to individual alleles difficult. An association between a missense DCLRE1C variant and V-gene and J-gene trimming of TCR beta chains was found in a later genetic analysis and replicated in an independent cohort. Roughly uniform sequencing depth across donors was assumed in presence/absence analyses, although this assumption may not hold.

Counted from cysteine to phenylalanine, this CDR3 has 12 amino acids. Only the CDR3 part of the read is kept: 36 bases, read in frame from the first base. As encoded in the germline V gene, CDR1 is SGDLS while CDR2 is YYNGEE. Trimming removed 4 bases from V and 5 bases from J, leaving 9 bases between the germline ends. Input material: PBMCs. The sequence links TRBV9 to TRBJ1-2; a weak D assignment points to TRBD1 (5 bases agree). The TCR comes from a man aged 25-40 years in good health and CMV-seropositive. CDR3 loop: CASSTSGYGYTF. The nucleotides read TGTGCCAGCAGCACGTCAGGGTATGGCTACACCTTC.